This is a list of T cell receptor beta chains from one sample in a study of T cell responses to AZD1222 COVID-19 vaccine. Data came from immunoSEQ multiplex PCR; TCRdb stores just in-frame clones and leaves some out. The table shows 150,000 or so clones, with approximately 90% occurring only once. The sequencing here drew on peripheral blood, taken 28 days after the second AZD1222 dose. These TCRs come from an adult who received the AZD1222 COVID-19 vaccine. The CDR3 runs from the conserved cysteine through the conserved F or W. The D gene is left open where the match is weak. Only part of the rows carry a size: once, few, many, or a class if the clone is expanded.

TRBV10-3,TRBD1,.,TRBJ2-1,TGTGCCATCAGTGAAGCCGGACAGGGGGCAAATGAGCAGTTCTTC,CAISEAGQGANEQFF
TRBV28,TRBD1,once,TRBJ2-4,TGTGCCAGCAGTTCAGGACAGGAAAACATTCAGTACTTC,CASSSGQENIQYF
TRBV6-4,.,few,TRBJ1-2,TGTGCCAGCCGCGACAGCTCCTATGGCTACACCTTC,CASRDSSYGYTF
TRBV3-1/TRBV3-2,.,.,TRBJ2-1,TGTGCCAGCAGCCAAGGCGGAACCTACAATGAGCAGTTCTTC,CASSQGGTYNEQFF
TRBV10-3,.,.,TRBJ2-3,TGTGCCATCATGTCAGGGGGCACAGATACGCAGTATTTT,CAIMSGGTDTQYF
TRBV6-5,TRBD2,.,TRBJ2-2,TGTGCCAGCAGCCTGACTAGCCTCACCGGGGAGCTGTTTTTT,CASSLTSLTGELFF
TRBV18,TRBD2,.,TRBJ2-7,TGTGCCAGCTCCCTAGGACTAGCGGGAGACGAGCAGTACTTC,CASSLGLAGDEQYF
TRBV7-9,.,.,TRBJ2-5,TGTGCCAGCAGCTTAGCTCAGGGTCGGGAGACCCAGTACTTC,CASSLAQGRETQYF
TRBV6-4,TRBD2,.,TRBJ2-7,TGTGCCAGCAGTGAAAAAGCGGGAACGTTGCAGTACTTC,CASSEKAGTLQYF
TRBV6-2/TRBV6-3,.,.,TRBJ1-1,TGTGCCAGCAGTTACAGGCAGGGGACCTCCACTGAAGCTTTCTTT,CASSYRQGTSTEAFF
TRBV20-1,.,.,TRBJ1-1,TGCGGAGGACAGCTGAACACTGAAGCTTTCTTT,CGGQLNTEAFF
TRBV6-5,.,.,TRBJ1-5,TGTGCCAGCAGTCCGGGCCAGCCCCAGCATTTT,CASSPGQPQHF
TRBV6-2/TRBV6-3,TRBD1,once,TRBJ2-7,TGTGCCAGCAGTTACGATCAAGGGGGCGTATGGTACGAGCAGTACTTC,CASSYDQGGVWYEQYF
TRBV19,.,.,TRBJ1-5,TGTGCCAGTAGTATAGGAGGGGAGAGCAATCAGCCCCAGCATTTT,CASSIGGESNQPQHF
TRBV30,TRBD1,.,TRBJ1-3,TGTGCCTGGGTTTGGGACAGCGGAAACACCATATATTTT,CAWVWDSGNTIYF
TRBV30,.,.,TRBJ1-2,TGTGCCTGGAGTCTGACGGGAGCTAACTATGGCTACACCTTC,CAWSLTGANYGYTF
TRBV20-1,TRBD2,.,TRBJ2-1,TGCAGTGCTAGTTCCAGCGGGAGTTACACTGAGCAGTTCTTC,CSASSSGSYTEQFF
TRBV19,.,.,TRBJ1-2,TGTGCCACCTCCACTGGGAACAGTTGGTTCAGCTACACCTTC,CATSTGNSWFSYTF
TRBV6-5,.,.,TRBJ2-7,TGTGCCAGCAGTCCCCGGGCCGCGAGCTCCTACGAGCAGTACTTC,CASSPRAASSYEQYF
TRBV5-6,.,.,TRBJ1-5,TGTGCCAGCAGCTCCCGTTGGCAGGGGCTAAATCAGCCCCAGCATTTT,CASSSRWQGLNQPQHF
TRBV5-4,.,.,TRBJ1-4,TGTGCCAGCAGCTTGGGACAGCTCCGGGGAACTAATGAAAAACTGTTTTTT,CASSLGQLRGTNEKLFF
TRBV23-1,TRBD2,.,TRBJ2-3,TGCGCCAGCAGTCCTTGTAGCGGGAGGATCACAGATACGCAGTATTTT,CASSPCSGRITDTQYF
TRBV5-1,.,.,TRBJ2-5,TGCGCCAGCAGCCCTGGAGGGACAAAGGGGGAGACCCAGTACTTC,CASSPGGTKGETQYF
TRBV3-1/TRBV3-2,TRBD1,.,TRBJ1-5,TGTGCCAGCAGCCAAACGGGGGGACAGGTCGGACAGCCCCAGCATTTT,CASSQTGGQVGQPQHF
TRBV16,.,.,TRBJ2-2,TGTGCCAGCAGCCCCTTACAGAGTACCGGGGAGCTGTTTTTT,CASSPLQSTGELFF
TRBV28,TRBD2,once,TRBJ2-3,TGTGCCAGTCAGGGAGGACTAGCGGGCAGGGCGGGAACGCAGTATTTT,CASQGGLAGRAGTQYF
TRBV10-3,TRBD1,.,TRBJ1-1,TGTGCCATCAGTGGTGGACAGGGTAACACTGAAGCTTTCTTT,CAISGGQGNTEAFF
TRBV19,.,.,TRBJ1-2,TGTGCCAGTAGCCCGAGCGGGTCTATTATTAACTATGGCTACACCTTC,CASSPSGSIINYGYTF
TRBV27,TRBD1,.,TRBJ2-7,TGTGCCAGCAGCAGAGCCCAGCCATGGACAGGGTACGAGCAGTACTTC,CASSRAQPWTGYEQYF
TRBV18,TRBD2,.,TRBJ2-1,TGTGCCAGCTCACCACCGGGACTAGCGGGAGGGTACAATGAGCAGTTCTTC,CASSPPGLAGGYNEQFF
TRBV7-9,.,once,TRBJ1-2,TGTGCCAGCAGCTTAAAAGCAGGACTATTAAATGGCTACACCTTC,CASSLKAGLLNGYTF
TRBV5-1,.,.,TRBJ2-5,TGCGCCAGCAGCTTTGTGGGGGCAGGGGAGACCCAGTACTTC,CASSFVGAGETQYF
TRBV28,TRBD1,.,TRBJ2-3,TGTGCCAGCAGTCCCCAGGGGGCCTTCAGGACAGATACGCAGTATTTT,CASSPQGAFRTDTQYF